The rows below give T cell receptor beta chains drawn from one sample of a study of regulatory T cells. The protocol was immunoSEQ multiplex PCR, while the TCRdb copy is restricted to in-frame clones and leaves out a portion. Of 20,000 to 25,000 clones listed, roughly 93% are singletons. Sequencing input: CD8+ T cells sorted from blood. The receptors come from a child younger than 10 with CD3G deficiency. CDR3s include the opening cysteine and the closing phenylalanine or tryptophan. Each record gives: V gene, clone size, D gene, J gene, CDR3 protein, CDR3 DNA. D genes are given only for firm matches. Only part of the rows carry a size: once, few, many, or a class if the clone is expanded.

TRBV27,NA,NA,TRBJ2-3,CASRGTGRGDTDTQYF,TGTGCCAGCAGAGGTACGGGAAGGGGGGACACAGATACGCAGTATTTT
TRBV28,NA,NA,TRBJ1-1,CASGGGVGNTEAFF,TGTGCCAGCGGGGGTGGGGTGGGAAACACTGAAGCTTTCTTT
TRBV28,NA,NA,TRBJ2-7,CASSDHAAINHEQYF,TGTGCCAGCAGCGACCACGCGGCTATAAACCACGAGCAGTACTTC
TRBV4-1,NA,NA,TRBJ2-1,CASSQEGRGQFF,TGCGCCAGCAGCCAAGAAGGCAGGGGGCAGTTCTTC
TRBV7-9,NA,NA,TRBJ1-4,CASSYYAGVTNEKLFF,TGTGCCAGCAGCTACTACGCTGGAGTAACTAATGAAAAACTGTTTTTT
TRBV28,NA,TRBD1,TRBJ1-2,CASSRPQGAHLYGYTF,TGTGCCAGCAGCCGCCCCCAGGGGGCGCATCTTTATGGCTACACCTTC
TRBV28,NA,NA,TRBJ1-2,CASSFGREGGTF,TGTGCCAGCAGTTTCGGACGGGAAGGGGGCACCTTC
TRBV28,NA,NA,TRBJ2-7,CASSLRDGVYEQYF,TGTGCCAGCAGTTTAAGGGACGGAGTATACGAGCAGTACTTC
TRBV7-8,NA,NA,TRBJ1-4,CASSFDTTNEKLFF,TGTGCCAGCAGCTTTGATACAACTAATGAAAAACTGTTTTTT
TRBV11-2,NA,NA,TRBJ2-6,CASSLDSWGSGANVLTF,TGTGCCAGCAGCTTAGATTCCTGGGGCTCTGGGGCCAACGTCCTGACTTTC
TRBV7-9,NA,NA,TRBJ2-1,CASGDHPTGEQFF,TGTGCCAGCGGGGATCACCCTACCGGAGAGCAGTTCTTC
TRBV6-1,NA,NA,TRBJ1-1,CASSEWSTEAFF,TGTGCCAGCAGTGAATGGAGTACTGAAGCTTTCTTT
TRBV11-2,NA,NA,TRBJ2-1,CASSPGRGRANEQFF,TGTGCCAGCAGCCCCGGAAGGGGAAGGGCCAATGAGCAGTTCTTC
TRBV28,NA,NA,TRBJ2-7,CASSLEDSPYEQYF,TGTGCCAGCAGTTTAGAGGACAGTCCCTACGAGCAGTACTTC
TRBV19,once,NA,TRBJ1-2,CASSVSFGIGGYGYTF,TGTGCCAGTAGTGTCTCCTTCGGCATTGGGGGCTATGGCTACACCTTC
TRBV19,NA,NA,TRBJ1-1,CASSIGPNTEAFF,TGTGCCAGTAGTATAGGCCCGAACACTGAAGCTTTCTTT
TRBV11-2,NA,NA,TRBJ2-7,CASSLELSTYYEQYF,TGTGCCAGCAGCTTAGAGCTGAGCACCTACTACGAGCAGTACTTC
TRBV7-8,NA,NA,TRBJ2-7,CASSTRTGYEQYF,TGTGCCAGCAGCACGCGCACAGGCTACGAGCAGTACTTC
TRBV28,NA,TRBD2,TRBJ2-7,CASSRLAGGHEQYF,TGTGCCAGCAGTCGACTAGCGGGAGGGCACGAGCAGTACTTC
TRBV28,NA,NA,TRBJ2-3,CASSLTGKADTQYF,TGTGCCAGCAGTTTAACAGGGAAGGCAGATACGCAGTATTTT
TRBV7-9,NA,TRBD2,TRBJ2-5,CASSLSAGARETQYF,TGTGCCAGCAGCTTAAGCGCGGGAGCCAGGGAGACCCAGTACTTC
TRBV11-2,NA,NA,TRBJ1-1,CASTPRTGNTEAFF,TGTGCCAGCACCCCCCGTACAGGGAACACTGAAGCTTTCTTT
TRBV5-1,NA,TRBD1,TRBJ2-7,CASSDGTGLYEQYF,TGCGCCAGCAGCGACGGGACAGGTCTCTACGAGCAGTACTTC
TRBV27,once,TRBD2,TRBJ2-5,CASIPAGGETQYF,TGTGCCAGCATTCCCGCCGGGGGGGAGACCCAGTACTTC
TRBV7-9,NA,NA,TRBJ2-3,CASAGSPGSTDTQYF,TGTGCCAGCGCGGGCTCGCCCGGAAGCACAGATACGCAGTATTTT
TRBV28,NA,TRBD2,TRBJ2-1,CASSSHGLAGSDEQFF,TGTGCCAGCAGTTCCCACGGACTAGCGGGTTCGGATGAGCAGTTCTTC
TRBV6-1,NA,NA,TRBJ1-1,CASSEGYLGEAFF,TGTGCCAGCAGTGAAGGATACTTGGGGGAGGCTTTCTTT
TRBV13,NA,NA,TRBJ2-5,CAPDTGQKETQYF,TGTGCCCCCGATACAGGCCAGAAAGAGACCCAGTACTTC
TRBV6-1,NA,TRBD2,TRBJ2-7,CASSERAGGPYEQYF,TGTGCCAGCAGTGAGCGAGCGGGAGGGCCTTACGAGCAGTACTTC
TRBV6-1,NA,NA,TRBJ2-2,CASPGLKPGELFF,TGTGCCAGTCCAGGCCTCAAACCCGGGGAGCTGTTTTTT
TRBV27,NA,NA,TRBJ2-7,CASSLLRDRGYEQYF,TGTGCCAGCAGTTTATTGCGGGACAGAGGATACGAGCAGTACTTC
TRBV7-9,NA,NA,TRBJ2-5,CASSLESETQYF,TGTGCCAGCAGCTTAGAGAGCGAGACCCAGTACTTC
TRBV7-9,NA,NA,TRBJ2-6,CASSSTSGANVLTF,TGTGCCAGCAGCTCCACATCTGGGGCCAACGTCCTGACTTTC
TRBV13,NA,NA,TRBJ2-1,CASSSTGDYNEQFF,TGTGCCAGCAGCTCGACGGGAGACTACAATGAGCAGTTCTTC
TRBV28,once,TRBD1,TRBJ2-7,CASSLTNRGSYEQYF,TGTGCCAGCAGTCTTACAAACAGGGGTTCCTACGAGCAGTACTTC